The entry that follows covers one T cell receptor (beta chain) sequence. The antigen is not known. Autoimmune disease history or systemic immunosuppression led to patient exclusion. This sample was taken from a study of OX40 agonist ivuxolimab in advanced cancers. The table came from immunoSEQ multiplex PCR; TCRdb's copy has only in-frame clones and leaves some out. Altogether about 60,000 clones are present, roughly nine tenths being singletons, with the ten largest covering around 1%. Overall study findings and caveats: The specificity for antigen of the expanded peripheral T cells was not determined.

Germline assignment: CDR1 SGHNT and CDR2 YENEEA. V lost 2 bases and J lost 15, with 17 bases in between. This CDR3 contains 13 residues. The V and J genes are TRBV11-3 and TRBJ2-1, with D possibly being TRBD2 (6 bases). The source of this sequence is an adult with an advanced solid tumor such as melanoma, head and neck, liver or kidney cancer. Here the sequenced sample was CD4+ or CD8+ T cells sorted from blood, taken in a trial of the OX40 agonist ivuxolimab. CDR3 protein: CASSLNGWGEMFF. CDR3 bases: TGTGCCAGCAGCTTAAATGGTTGGGGGGAGATGTTCTTC.